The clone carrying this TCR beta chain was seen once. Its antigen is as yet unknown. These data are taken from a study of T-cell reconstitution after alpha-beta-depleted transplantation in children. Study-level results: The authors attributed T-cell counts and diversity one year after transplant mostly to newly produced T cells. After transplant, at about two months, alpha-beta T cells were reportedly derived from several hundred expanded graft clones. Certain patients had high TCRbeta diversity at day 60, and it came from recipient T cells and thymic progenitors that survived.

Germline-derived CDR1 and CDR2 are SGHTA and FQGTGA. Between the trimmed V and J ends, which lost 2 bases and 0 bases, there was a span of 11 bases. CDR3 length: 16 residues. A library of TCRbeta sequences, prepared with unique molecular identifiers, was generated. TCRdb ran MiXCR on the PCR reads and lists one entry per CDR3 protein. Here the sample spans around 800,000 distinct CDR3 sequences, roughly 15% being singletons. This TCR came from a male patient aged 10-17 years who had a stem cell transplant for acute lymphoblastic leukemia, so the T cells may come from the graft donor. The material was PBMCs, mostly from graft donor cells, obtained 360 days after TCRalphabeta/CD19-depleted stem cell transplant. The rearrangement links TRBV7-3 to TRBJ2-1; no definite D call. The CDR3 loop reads CASSLHIGLSYNEQFF. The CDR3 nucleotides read TGTGCCAGCAGCTTACATATTGGCCTCTCCTACAATGAGCAGTTCTTC.